This TCR beta chain was observed in a study of radiotherapy plus CTLA-4 blockade in lung cancer. Note on this clone: The target antigen is unknown.

Findings and caveats of the study: Radiotherapy was combined with ipilimumab, and tumor-derived TCR clones then expanded in blood.

Sequencing used immunoSEQ multiplex PCR; TCRdb keeps in-frame clones, though not all of them. The sample has 40,000 to 50,000 clones; around 72% are singletons. The germline CDR1 and CDR2 sequences are SGHVS and FQNEAQ. This CDR3 has 12 amino acids. J gave up 15 bases and V 3 bases, and 8 bases lay outside the gene matches. The sample consisted of peripheral blood, taken from a patient treated with radiotherapy plus ipilimumab. The sequence derives from a human donor with non-small cell lung cancer who had a complete response to radiotherapy plus ipilimumab. V gene TRBV7-8 combines with J gene TRBJ2-1, with TRBD2 matching over 7 bases. CDR3 loop: CASSFGGGGGFF. The CDR3 nucleotides read TGTGCCAGCAGCTTTGGTGGCGGGGGTGGGTTCTTC.